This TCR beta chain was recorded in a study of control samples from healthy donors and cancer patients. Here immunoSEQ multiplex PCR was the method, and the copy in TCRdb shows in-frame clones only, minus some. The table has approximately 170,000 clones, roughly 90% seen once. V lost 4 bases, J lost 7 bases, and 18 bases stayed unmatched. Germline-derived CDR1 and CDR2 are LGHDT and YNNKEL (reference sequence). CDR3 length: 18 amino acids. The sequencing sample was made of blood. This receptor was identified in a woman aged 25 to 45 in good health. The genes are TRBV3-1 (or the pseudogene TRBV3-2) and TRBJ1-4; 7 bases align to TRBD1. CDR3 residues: CASSLQTHTGVMGEKLFF. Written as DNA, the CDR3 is TGTGCCAGCAGCCTCCAAACTCACACAGGGGTTATGGGTGAAAAACTGTTTTTT.